A single sample gave rise to the 27 T cell receptor beta chains below, sequenced in a study of graft-versus-host responses after intestinal transplantation. Generated by immunoSEQ multiplex PCR, the TCRdb table keeps only in-frame clones and is missing some. The table lists fewer than 80,000 clones, 90% of them singletons, with around 1.7% in the top ten. The antigens of these receptors remain unknown. Source: unstimulated CD8+ T cells sorted from spleen or lymph node cells, taken before transplant. These receptors came from a human donor who was the organ donor for an intestinal transplant.

The chain links TRBV2 to TRBJ1-5, with 8 bases that match TRBD1. The V and J ends lost 6 bases and 0 bases, in that order; junction bases with no gene match: 13. Germline CDR1 and CDR2: SNHLY and FYNNEI. The CDR3 spans 18 residues. The CDR3 is CASSVSTGTGYSNQPQHF. CDR3 in DNA: TGTGCCAGCAGCGTATCGACCGGGACAGGCTATAGCAATCAGCCCCAGCATTTT.

The chain joins TRBV19 to TRBJ2-6, with 7 bases lining up with TRBD2. With V trimmed by 6 bases and J by 3 bases, 14 bases remained unmatched. CDR3 length equals 18 residues. The germline V gene has CDR1 LNHDA and CDR2 SQIVND (reference sequence). Here the CDR3 reads CASSPPGGGILGANVLTF. Here the CDR3 DNA reads TGTGCCAGTAGCCCGCCGGGCGGGGGTATCCTTGGGGCCAACGTCCTGACTTTC.

This rearrangement joins TRBV7-2 to TRBJ1-2, with a weak D call TRBD1 (5 bases). Trimming cost V 4 bases and J 5 bases, with 8 bases left between them. Germline V CDR1 and CDR2: SGHTA, FQGNSA. The CDR3 loop spans 12 amino acids. CDR3 protein: CASSSGFYGYTF. The CDR3, as DNA: TGTGCCAGCAGCTCAGGGTTTTATGGCTACACCTTC.

This chain connects TRBV7-8 to TRBJ1-2; no clear D gene. Looked up from germline, CDR1 is SGHVS and CDR2 is FQNEAQ. There are 13 residues in the CDR3. V lost 5 bases, J lost 4 bases, and 11 bases lay in between. The CDR3 nucleotides are TGTGCCAGCAGCCCTATTGAGGGCTATGGCTACACCTTC. It is translated as CASSPIEGYGYTF.

This chain connects TRBV30 to TRBJ2-7, with D uncertain. Between the trimmed V and J ends, which lost 0 bases and 2 bases, there was a span of 8 bases. The CDR3 runs 13 residues. The V gene's germline CDR1 is GTSNPN and CDR2 SVGIG (reference sequence). The CDR3 loop reads CAWSVFDTYEQYF. CDR3 coding DNA: TGTGCCTGGAGTGTATTTGACACCTACGAGCAGTACTTC.

The V and J genes are TRBV6-1 and TRBJ2-7, with D perhaps TRBD1 (6 bases). The ends were cut back, 6 bases at V and 0 bases at J, with 6 bases in the middle. The CDR3 has 12 residues. Germline lookup yields CDR1 MNHNS and CDR2 SASEGT. The CDR3 loop reads CASRDSSYEQYF. DNA for the CDR3: TGTGCCAGCAGGGACAGCTCCTACGAGCAGTACTTC.

The chain joins TRBV2 to TRBJ2-1; weak D call: TRBD1 (5 bases). Germline values: CDR1 SNHLY, CDR2 FYNNEI. This CDR3 is built from 15 residues. Trimming removed 10 bases from V and 3 bases from J, with 19 bases in between. The CDR3 bases are TGTGCCACCTTGGGAAAACCCGACAGCTACAATGAGCAGTTCTTC. It encodes CATLGKPDSYNEQFF.

The chain is built from TRBV28 and TRBJ2-7; 7 nucleotides match TRBD1. Germline trimming cut 4 bases from V and 0 bases from J; bases unmatched to any gene: 15. CDR1 and CDR2 from the germline V gene are MDHEN and SYDVKM. This CDR3 spans 18 amino acids. CDR3 sequence: CASSSYPRTGQSSYEQYF. CDR3 sequence (DNA): TGTGCCAGCAGTTCTTACCCGCGGACAGGCCAAAGCTCCTACGAGCAGTACTTC.

V is TRBV10-1 and J is TRBJ2-1, with TRBD2 as a possible D gene (6 bases). CDR1 and CDR2 (germline): WNHNN, SYGVQD (reference sequence). With 8 bases removed from V and 2 bases from J, the gap between germline ends came to 13 bases. The CDR3 has 14 residues. For the CDR3, the DNA is TGCGCCAGCTGGTGGAGGGCCACCTACAATGAGCAGTTCTTC. Its translation: CASWWRATYNEQFF.

This clone was observed a few times. The chain joins TRBV23-1 to TRBJ2-7, with a weak D call TRBD1 (6 bases). TRBV23-1 is marked as an open reading frame, function uncertain. CDR3 length: 19 residues. V lost 3 bases and J lost 2, with 26 bases in between. In DNA, the CDR3 is TGCGCCAGCAGTCACCCCGGCTTGGGGGCGAAGACTGGTACCTACGAGCAGTACTTC. Translated: CASSHPGLGAKTGTYEQYF.

A word on this clone: Other DNA sequences of this sample code for an identical CDR3. This sequence joins TRBV19 and TRBJ1-1; unclear D gene. Per the germline V gene, CDR1 is LNHDA and CDR2 is SQIVND (reference sequence). Trimming took 2 bases from V and 1 from J, leaving 5 bases between them. The length of the CDR3 is 13 residues. CDR3 amino acids: CASSISKNTEAFF. In DNA form, the CDR3 reads TGTGCCAGTAGTATAAGCAAGAACACTGAAGCTTTCTTT.

The chain combines TRBV6-4 with TRBJ2-2, with a weak D call TRBD2 (6 bases). The CDR3 is 15 residues long. Germline CDR1 and CDR2: MRHNA and SNTAGT. Deletions cut 0 bases from V and 6 bases from J, with 11 bases between. The CDR3 bases are TGTGCCAGCAGTGACTCGGAGGGAGCTCCCGGGGAGCTGTTTTTT. The encoded protein is CASSDSEGAPGELFF.

CDR3 residues: CASSSAPTTARGYTF. The CDR3 coding sequence is TGTGCCAGCAGCTCAGCCCCGACAACCGCGAGAGGCTACACCTTC. This chain links TRBV7-9 with TRBJ1-2; D ambiguous. Germline CDR1 and CDR2: SEHNR and FQNEAQ (reference sequence). Trimming stripped 4 bases from V and 8 bases from J, with 20 bases between. The CDR3 is 15 amino acids.

This clone has only a few counts. The rearrangement joins TRBV6-5 to TRBJ1-5; 10 bases agree with TRBD1. V lost 8 bases and J lost 5; bases outside the gene matches: 6. Germline values: CDR1 MNHEY, CDR2 SVGAGI. CDR3 length: 14 residues. The CDR3 DNA is TGTGCCAGCGAGATAGGGACAGGGGATCAGCCCCAGCATTTT. Protein: CASEIGTGDQPQHF.

In its sample, this clone was seen once. The chain is built from TRBV29-1 and TRBJ2-3; 10 bases are shared with TRBD2. Germline assignment: CDR1 SQVTM and CDR2 ANQGSEA. J gave up 1 base and V 6 bases, and 4 bases lay outside the gene matches. This CDR3 contains 14 residues. This CDR3 reads CSVHGTSGTDTQYF. The CDR3 region has the DNA TGCAGCGTCCATGGGACTAGCGGCACAGATACGCAGTATTTT.

The V and J genes are TRBV19 and TRBJ2-2; 9 bases agree with TRBD2. Germline trimming cut 3 bases from V and 7 bases from J; bases unmatched to any gene: 9. This CDR3 spans 16 amino acids. The V gene's germline CDR1 is LNHDA and CDR2 SQIVND (reference sequence). The CDR3 nucleotides read TGTGCCAGTAGTATCTTGGCGGGAGGGCCGGTCGGGGAGCTGTTTTTT. It is translated as CASSILAGGPVGELFF.

The chain joins TRBV6-1 to TRBJ2-7; D perhaps matches TRBD2 (5 bases). Trimming left V 3 bases short and J 3 bases short, with 6 bases between. The CDR3 is 12 residues long. The germline CDR1 and CDR2 sequences are MNHNS and SASEGT. CDR3 residues: CASSEDFYEQYF. DNA for the CDR3: TGTGCCAGCAGTGAGGACTTCTACGAGCAGTACTTC.

The V gene is TRBV30, the J gene TRBJ1-1; TRBD1 matches at 7 bases. CDR1 and CDR2 (germline): GTSNPN, SVGIG (reference sequence). J was trimmed by 8 bases and V by 1 base; bases with no gene match: 4. This CDR3 contains 12 residues. The CDR3 protein is CAWSEMTGEAFF. In nucleotides, the CDR3 is TGTGCCTGGAGTGAGATGACAGGGGAAGCTTTCTTT.

This rearrangement joins TRBV4-3 to TRBJ2-2, with 14 bases matching TRBD2. The CDR3 length is 20 residues. The junction had 13 bases not matched to a gene; V was cut back by 1 base and J by 6 bases. Germline V lookup: CDR1 LGHNA, CDR2 YSLEER. The CDR3 sequence: CASSQGTGTSGSLVAGELFF. In DNA form, the CDR3 reads TGCGCCAGCAGCCAAGGGACCGGGACTAGCGGGAGTCTGGTGGCCGGGGAGCTGTTTTTT.

The V call is TRBV27, the J call TRBJ2-7; TRBD1 matches at 9 bases. The CDR3 contains 14 residues. Germline-derived CDR1 and CDR2 are MNHEY and SMNVEV (reference sequence). V lost 7 bases to trimming and J lost 4 bases; unmatched junction nucleotides: 8. The CDR3 sequence: CASKQGARGYEQYF. The CDR3 bases are TGTGCCAGCAAACAGGGGGCGCGAGGATACGAGCAGTACTTC.

The DNA of the CDR3 is TGTGCCAGCAGCTTAGGGCTAGCGTCCGAGTTAGACGATGAGCAGTTCTTC. As protein: CASSLGLASELDDEQFF. The V gene is TRBV7-9, the J gene TRBJ2-1; the D gene is possibly TRBD2 (6 bases). Trimming took 1 base from V and 8 from J, leaving 21 bases between them. The CDR3 contains 17 residues. CDR1 is SEHNR, CDR2 FQNEAQ, per germline (reference sequence).

This chain links TRBV5-6 with TRBJ2-7; TRBD1 aligns across 8 bases. This CDR3 has 13 amino acids. V trimming: 4 bases; J trimming: 5 bases; junction bases outside the gene matches: 5. The germline V gene encodes CDR1 SGHDT and CDR2 YYEEEE. CDR3 DNA sequence: TGTGCCAGCAGCCGGGACAGGTACAACGAGCAGTACTTC. Its translation is CASSRDRYNEQYF.

CDR3 in amino acids: CAIAEGDESTDTQYF. DNA of the CDR3: TGTGCCATCGCTGAGGGGGATGAGAGCACAGATACGCAGTATTTT. The chain couples TRBV15 to TRBJ2-3; D is perhaps TRBD1 (6 bases). Trimming took off 10 bases at V and 0 bases at J, with 17 bases between the two ends. The CDR3 has 15 amino acids. Per the germline V gene, CDR1 is LNHNV and CDR2 is YYDKDF (reference sequence).

The V and J genes are TRBV2 and TRBJ1-4, with D possibly TRBD1 on 5 matching bases. Germline V CDR1 and CDR2: SNHLY, FYNNEI. The germline V and J ends were trimmed by 3 bases and 2 bases, with 10 bases remaining between them. There are 15 residues in the CDR3. CDR3: CASSDREATNEKLFF. The CDR3 coding sequence is TGTGCCAGCAGTGACAGGGAGGCCACTAATGAAAAACTGTTTTTT.

V gene TRBV15 combines with J gene TRBJ2-2; D unclear. This CDR3 is built from 15 residues. The germline V gene has CDR1 LNHNV and CDR2 YYDKDF (reference sequence). Deletions cut 3 bases from V and 4 bases from J, with 12 bases between. CDR3: CATSSANLSTGELFF. CDR3 DNA sequence: TGTGCCACCAGCAGCGCGAACCTTTCCACCGGGGAGCTGTTTTTT.

The rearrangement joins TRBV10-1 to TRBJ2-1; 7 nucleotides match TRBD1. The CDR3 loop spans 18 amino acids. Germline V CDR1 and CDR2: WNHNN, SYGVQD (reference sequence). Trimming at V came to 0 bases and at J to 5 bases, leaving 13 bases not matched to a gene. The CDR3 nucleotides read TGCGCCAGCAGTGAGTCGACCCAAGACAGGGCCGATAACAATGAGCAGTTCTTC. Encoded protein: CASSESTQDRADNNEQFF.

This chain connects TRBV19 to TRBJ2-3; 8 positions match TRBD2. The CDR3 is made up of 17 amino acids. CDR1 and CDR2 (germline): LNHDA, SQIVND (reference sequence). Germline trimming cut 6 bases from V and 3 bases from J; bases unmatched to any gene: 14. CDR3 DNA sequence: TGTGCCAGTAGGCCTAGCGGGTCCTCAATACCAACAGATACGCAGTATTTT. It encodes CASRPSGSSIPTDTQYF.